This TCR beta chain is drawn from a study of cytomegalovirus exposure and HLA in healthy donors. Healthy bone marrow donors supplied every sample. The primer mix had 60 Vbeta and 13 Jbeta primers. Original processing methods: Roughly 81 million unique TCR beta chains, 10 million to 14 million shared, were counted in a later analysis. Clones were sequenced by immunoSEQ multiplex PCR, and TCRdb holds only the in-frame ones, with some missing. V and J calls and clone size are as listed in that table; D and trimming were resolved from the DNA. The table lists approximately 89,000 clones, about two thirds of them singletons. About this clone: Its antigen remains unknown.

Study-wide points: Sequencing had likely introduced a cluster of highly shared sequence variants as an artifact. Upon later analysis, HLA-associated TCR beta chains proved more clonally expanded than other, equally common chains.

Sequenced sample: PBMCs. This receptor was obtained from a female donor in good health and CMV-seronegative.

CDR3 sequence: CASSYSGQDNYGYTF. CDR3 bases: TGTGCCAGCAGTTACTCGGGACAGGATAACTATGGCTACACCTTC. The rearrangement joins TRBV6-5 to TRBJ1-2; 8 bases align to TRBD1. This CDR3 contains 15 residues. V gave up 0 bases and J gave up 1 base; unmatched junction bases: 1. Germline loops: CDR1 MNHEY, CDR2 SVGAGI.